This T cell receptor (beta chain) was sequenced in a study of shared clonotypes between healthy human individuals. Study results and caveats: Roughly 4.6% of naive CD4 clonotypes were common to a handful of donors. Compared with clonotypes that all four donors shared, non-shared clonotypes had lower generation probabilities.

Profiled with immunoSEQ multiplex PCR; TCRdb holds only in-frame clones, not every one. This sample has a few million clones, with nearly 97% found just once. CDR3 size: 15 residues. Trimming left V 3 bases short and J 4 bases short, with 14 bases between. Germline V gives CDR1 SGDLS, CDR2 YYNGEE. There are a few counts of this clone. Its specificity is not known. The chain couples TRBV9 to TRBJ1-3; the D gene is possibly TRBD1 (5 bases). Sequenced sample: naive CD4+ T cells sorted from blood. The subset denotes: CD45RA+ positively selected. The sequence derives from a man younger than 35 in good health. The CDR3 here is CASSGSGQGGNTIYF. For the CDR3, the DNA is TGTGCCAGCAGCGGTAGTGGGCAGGGAGGAAACACCATATATTTT.